The rows below give T cell receptor beta chains drawn from one sample of a study of blood T cell repertoires in COVID-19. The table came from immunoSEQ multiplex PCR; TCRdb's copy has only in-frame clones and leaves some out. The top ten clones hold around 1.1% of a sample with fewer than 250,000 clones, 88% of them seen once. Sample: peripheral blood. The source is a man aged 25 to 40 with acute or convalescent COVID-19. Each CDR3 is given with its conserved first and last residue. D genes are given only for firm matches. Only part of the rows carry a size: once, few, many, or a class if the clone is expanded.

D: TRBD2; V: TRBV5-1; J: TRBJ2-4; size: .; CDR3: CASSEGGTSGSFIQYF; DNA: TGCGCCAGCAGCGAGGGAGGGACTAGCGGGAGTTTCATTCAGTACTTC
D: .; V: TRBV10-1; J: TRBJ2-5; size: .; CDR3: CASSVSVEQETQYF; DNA: TGCGCCAGCAGTGTATCGGTGGAGCAAGAGACCCAGTACTTC
D: TRBD1; V: TRBV4-2; J: TRBJ1-3; size: .; CDR3: CASSQAGGPGGNTIYF; DNA: TGTGCCAGCAGCCAAGCAGGGGGCCCGGGTGGAAACACCATATATTTT
D: .; V: TRBV5-1; J: TRBJ1-3; size: .; CDR3: CASSLSGGPPGNTIYF; DNA: TGCGCCAGCAGCCTAAGCGGAGGACCTCCCGGAAACACCATATATTTT
D: TRBD2; V: TRBV30; J: TRBJ2-3; size: once; CDR3: CAWSVSGRSDTQYF; DNA: TGTGCCTGGAGTGTTAGCGGGAGATCAGATACGCAGTATTTT
D: .; V: TRBV19; J: TRBJ1-2; size: .; CDR3: CASSTTGPYGYTF; DNA: TGTGCCAGCAGTACGACAGGCCCCTATGGCTACACCTTC
D: TRBD2; V: TRBV28; J: TRBJ2-1; size: .; CDR3: CASSLWRLAEGSRNEQFF; DNA: TGTGCCAGCAGTTTATGGAGACTAGCGGAAGGATCTAGGAATGAGCAGTTCTTC
D: TRBD2; V: TRBV4-1; J: TRBJ2-7; size: .; CDR3: CASSQLAGLEEQYF; DNA: TGCGCCAGCAGCCAGCTAGCGGGATTGGAGGAGCAGTACTTC
D: .; V: TRBV5-6; J: TRBJ2-5; size: once; CDR3: CASSLGRTGKETQYF; DNA: TGTGCCAGCAGCTTGGGCAGAACAGGGAAAGAGACCCAGTACTTC
D: .; V: TRBV5-1; J: TRBJ1-3; size: once; CDR3: CASSQDQGGFSGNTIYF; DNA: TGCGCCAGCAGCCAAGATCAGGGAGGTTTCTCTGGAAACACCATATATTTT
D: TRBD1; V: TRBV19; J: TRBJ1-2; size: .; CDR3: CASSPVGGGGSKGYTF; DNA: TGTGCCAGTAGTCCGGTAGGAGGAGGGGGCTCTAAAGGCTACACCTTC
D: TRBD1; V: TRBV27; J: TRBJ2-2; size: .; CDR3: CASRRWTGANTGELFF; DNA: TGTGCCAGCCGACGTTGGACAGGCGCGAACACCGGGGAGCTGTTTTTT
D: .; V: TRBV14; J: TRBJ1-1; size: .; CDR3: CASSQQGIEAFF; DNA: TGTGCCAGCAGCCAACAGGGGATTGAAGCTTTCTTT
D: TRBD2; V: TRBV7-2; J: TRBJ2-5; size: .; CDR3: CASSLLADQETQYF; DNA: TGTGCCAGCAGCTTACTAGCGGACCAAGAGACCCAGTACTTC
D: .; V: TRBV14; J: TRBJ1-5; size: .; CDR3: CASSQTQGQPQHF; DNA: TGTGCCAGCAGCCAGACCCAGGGCCAGCCCCAGCATTTT
D: .; V: TRBV25-1; J: TRBJ2-5; size: .; CDR3: CASSQVETQYF; DNA: TGTGCCAGCAGCCAGGTAGAGACCCAGTACTTC
D: .; V: TRBV6-4; J: TRBJ1-1; size: once; CDR3: CASSGQPNTEAFF; DNA: TGTGCCAGCAGTGGACAGCCAAACACTGAAGCTTTCTTT
D: TRBD1; V: TRBV5-1; J: TRBJ1-1; size: few; CDR3: CASSYNPTGGAGEAFF; DNA: TGCGCCAGCAGCTACAACCCAACAGGGGGCGCAGGTGAAGCTTTCTTT
D: .; V: TRBV7-9; J: TRBJ1-4; size: .; CDR3: CASSSTGGMDEKLFF; DNA: TGTGCCAGCAGCTCGACAGGAGGAATGGACGAAAAACTGTTTTTT
D: .; V: TRBV6-5; J: TRBJ2-3; size: .; CDR3: CASKYTQGEDTQYF; DNA: TGTGCCAGCAAATATACCCAAGGAGAGGATACGCAGTATTTT
D: TRBD1; V: TRBV23-1; J: TRBJ1-1; size: .; CDR3: CASSLSGQGGTEAFF; DNA: TGCGCCAGCAGTCTCTCGGGACAGGGGGGAACTGAAGCTTTCTTT
D: .; V: TRBV12-3/TRBV12-4; J: TRBJ1-5; size: .; CDR3: CASTRDYNQPQHF; DNA: TGTGCCAGCACCCGGGACTACAATCAGCCCCAGCATTTT
D: TRBD1; V: TRBV6-6; J: TRBJ1-2; size: .; CDR3: CASRLDRVIF; DNA: TGTGCCAGCAGATTGGACAGGGTGATCTTC
D: .; V: TRBV6-5; J: TRBJ1-3; size: .; CDR3: CASARDFSGNTIYF; DNA: TGTGCCAGTGCCCGGGACTTCTCTGGAAACACCATATATTTT